This is a list of T cell receptor beta chains from one sample in a study of blood T cell repertoires in COVID-19. Repertoires were generated with immunoSEQ multiplex PCR, while TCRdb's copy carries only in-frame clones and drops some. The profile shows tens of thousands of clones, 80% to 85% of them singletons. Sequencing input: peripheral blood. Every receptor here comes from a man aged 55 to 70 with acute or convalescent COVID-19. Each CDR3 is given with its conserved first and last residue. Each record gives: clone size, V gene, D gene, J gene, CDR3 DNA, CDR3 protein. A D gene is named only where the DNA matches it firmly. Expanded clones are given a class, and other clones once, few, many or no size at all.

size: once; V: TRBV29-1; D: NA; J: TRBJ2-7; DNA: TGCAGCGTTGTGGAGGGGGCGAGCTACGAGCAGTACTTC; CDR3: CSVVEGASYEQYF
size: NA; V: TRBV7-3; D: NA; J: TRBJ1-1; DNA: TGTGCCAGCAGCTCCGCGTTCACTGAAGCTTTCTTT; CDR3: CASSSAFTEAFF
size: NA; V: TRBV5-1; D: TRBD1; J: TRBJ2-1; DNA: TGCGCCAGCAGCCCCGAAGCGGACAGGGGCTATGAGCAGTTCTTC; CDR3: CASSPEADRGYEQFF
size: NA; V: TRBV30; D: NA; J: TRBJ1-3; DNA: TGTGCCTGGGCCCGCGAGCCGGGAAACACCATATATTTT; CDR3: CAWAREPGNTIYF
size: NA; V: TRBV27; D: TRBD1; J: TRBJ2-1; DNA: TGTGCCAGCAGTCCCGGGACAGGGTGGAATGAGCAGTTCTTC; CDR3: CASSPGTGWNEQFF
size: NA; V: TRBV28; D: NA; J: TRBJ1-4; DNA: TGTGCCAGCACCATGACTACTCGAGGGTACGAAAAACTGTTTTTT; CDR3: CASTMTTRGYEKLFF
size: NA; V: TRBV5-1; D: TRBD1; J: TRBJ1-6; DNA: TGCGCCAGCAGCTCTGGAGGGGACAGCTATAATTCACCCCTCCACTTT; CDR3: CASSSGGDSYNSPLHF
size: NA; V: TRBV10-3; D: NA; J: TRBJ1-5; DNA: TGTGCCATCAGTGAGTCCGCGGGGACTGGCAATCAGCCCCAGCATTTT; CDR3: CAISESAGTGNQPQHF
size: NA; V: TRBV3-1/TRBV3-2; D: TRBD1; J: TRBJ2-1; DNA: TGTGCCAGCAGCCAAGATGGACAGGGGATTGAGCAGTTCTTC; CDR3: CASSQDGQGIEQFF
size: NA; V: TRBV4-2; D: NA; J: TRBJ1-2; DNA: TGTGCCAGCAGCCTAGAGGCCCGACAGAATAACTATGGCTACACCTTC; CDR3: CASSLEARQNNYGYTF
size: once; V: TRBV18; D: NA; J: TRBJ2-5; DNA: TGTGCCAGCTCACCTCCTCAGGGTGGCACAGTGGAGACCCAGTACTTC; CDR3: CASSPPQGGTVETQYF
size: NA; V: TRBV29-1; D: NA; J: TRBJ1-1; DNA: TGCAGCGTTGAGGGCTGGGCGAACACTGAAGCTTTCTTT; CDR3: CSVEGWANTEAFF
size: NA; V: TRBV5-1; D: NA; J: TRBJ2-1; DNA: TGCGCCAGCAGCCCGGCGGTCGGCCTCTGGGGCCATGAGCAGTTCTTC; CDR3: CASSPAVGLWGHEQFF
size: few; V: TRBV5-6; D: NA; J: TRBJ1-6; DNA: TGTGCCAGCAGCCCGAAACAGGGTTCGACACCCCTCCACTTT; CDR3: CASSPKQGSTPLHF
size: NA; V: TRBV7-3; D: TRBD2; J: TRBJ2-5; DNA: TGTGCCAGCAGCCCGGGGCAAGGACTAGCGGGGAGGGAGGAGACCCAGTACTTC; CDR3: CASSPGQGLAGREETQYF
size: NA; V: TRBV11-1; D: TRBD1; J: TRBJ1-2; DNA: TGTGCCAGCAGCACCTACAGGGGAAACTATGGCTACACCTTC; CDR3: CASSTYRGNYGYTF
size: NA; V: TRBV5-1; D: NA; J: TRBJ1-6; DNA: TGCGCCAGCAGCCCTGACGGAGATAATTCACCCCTCCACTTT; CDR3: CASSPDGDNSPLHF
size: NA; V: TRBV29-1; D: NA; J: TRBJ1-2; DNA: TGCAGCGTGGGGCAGAATAACTATGGCTACACCTTC; CDR3: CSVGQNNYGYTF
size: NA; V: TRBV14; D: TRBD1; J: TRBJ1-2; DNA: TGTGCCAGCAGACGAGGACAGGGGAGCGGGGGCTACACCTTC; CDR3: CASRRGQGSGGYTF
size: NA; V: TRBV4-2; D: NA; J: TRBJ2-1; DNA: TGTGCCAGCAGCCCATCCCCGACAGCCGAAGGTTATAATAATGAGCAGTTCTTC; CDR3: CASSPSPTAEGYNNEQFF
size: NA; V: TRBV6-5; D: TRBD1; J: TRBJ1-1; DNA: TGTGCCAGCAGCTTCGGACAGGGGGACACTGAAGCTTTCTTT; CDR3: CASSFGQGDTEAFF
size: NA; V: TRBV11-2; D: NA; J: TRBJ2-3; DNA: TGTGCCAGCAGCCCGCTGACAGGCCAAGCAGATACGCAGTATTTT; CDR3: CASSPLTGQADTQYF
size: NA; V: TRBV12-3/TRBV12-4; D: TRBD1; J: TRBJ1-2; DNA: TGTGCCAGCAGTTTTAAAGGGGGCGATGGCTACACCTTC; CDR3: CASSFKGGDGYTF
size: NA; V: TRBV3-1/TRBV3-2; D: TRBD1; J: TRBJ1-5; DNA: TGTGCCAGCAGCCAAGATCAAAGGACAGGGGGCAATCAGCCCCAGCATTTT; CDR3: CASSQDQRTGGNQPQHF
size: NA; V: TRBV27; D: NA; J: TRBJ1-2; DNA: TGTGCCAGCAGTTTATCGAAGATACGGGATGCTAACTATGGCTACACCTTC; CDR3: CASSLSKIRDANYGYTF
size: NA; V: TRBV11-2; D: NA; J: TRBJ1-5; DNA: TGTGCCAGCAGCGCGCAGGGTATTCAAGGCAATCAGCCCCAGCATTTT; CDR3: CASSAQGIQGNQPQHF
size: NA; V: TRBV5-1; D: TRBD1; J: TRBJ1-1; DNA: TGCGCCAGCAGCTTGTTAACAGGGGCAATGAACACTGAAGCTTTCTTT; CDR3: CASSLLTGAMNTEAFF
size: NA; V: TRBV25-1; D: TRBD1; J: TRBJ1-5; DNA: TGTGCCAGCAGTGCAGGGACAGGAAACAATCAGCCCCAGCATTTT; CDR3: CASSAGTGNNQPQHF
size: NA; V: TRBV15; D: TRBD2; J: TRBJ2-3; DNA: TGTGCCACCAGCGCCCGGACTAGCCCGGATACGCAGTATTTT; CDR3: CATSARTSPDTQYF
size: NA; V: TRBV2; D: NA; J: TRBJ2-1; DNA: TGTGCCAGCAGTGCCCGCGTCTCGAACAATGAGCAGTTCTTC; CDR3: CASSARVSNNEQFF
size: NA; V: TRBV29-1; D: TRBD1; J: TRBJ2-3; DNA: TGCAGCGTTGAAGGGGGGTACAGGGGAAGGAGGACAGATACGCAGTATTTT; CDR3: CSVEGGYRGRRTDTQYF
size: NA; V: TRBV28; D: NA; J: TRBJ2-7; DNA: TGTGCCAGCATCGGGACAACAGACGAGCAGTACTTC; CDR3: CASIGTTDEQYF
size: NA; V: TRBV6-2/TRBV6-3; D: TRBD2; J: TRBJ2-6; DNA: TGTGCCAGCAGTTACTCGACTAGCGGGGGGCCTGGGGCCAACGTCCTGACTTTC; CDR3: CASSYSTSGGPGANVLTF
size: NA; V: TRBV24-1; D: TRBD1; J: TRBJ2-1; DNA: TGTGCCACCAGTGACCCGACAGGGGAAGGGTCCTACAATGAGCAGTTCTTC; CDR3: CATSDPTGEGSYNEQFF
size: NA; V: TRBV9; D: NA; J: TRBJ1-2; DNA: TGTGCCAGCAGCGTAGGAGGGTATGGCTACACCTTC; CDR3: CASSVGGYGYTF
size: NA; V: TRBV28; D: TRBD1; J: TRBJ1-5; DNA: TGTGCCAGCAGTCCCAGGGGACAGGGAAATCAGCCCCAGCATTTT; CDR3: CASSPRGQGNQPQHF
size: NA; V: TRBV12-5; D: NA; J: TRBJ2-7; DNA: TGTGCTAGTGGTTTGGGACAACGCGAGCAGTACTTC; CDR3: CASGLGQREQYF
size: NA; V: TRBV5-4; D: TRBD1; J: TRBJ1-1; DNA: TGTGCCAGCAGTCTCGACAGGGCACACGCTTTCTTT; CDR3: CASSLDRAHAFF
size: NA; V: TRBV5-6; D: TRBD1; J: TRBJ2-3; DNA: TGTGCCAGCAGCTTGGGATCTTCCGGGACAGGGGTTGGAGATACGCAGTATTTT; CDR3: CASSLGSSGTGVGDTQYF
size: once; V: TRBV18; D: NA; J: TRBJ1-2; DNA: TGTGCCAGCTCAGCGGGGACTTCTAAGAACTATGGCTACACCTTC; CDR3: CASSAGTSKNYGYTF
size: NA; V: TRBV5-1; D: TRBD1; J: TRBJ2-6; DNA: TGCGCCAGCAGCTCTGACGGGACAGCAGGCGTTGGGTCTGGGGCCAACGTCCTGACTTTC; CDR3: CASSSDGTAGVGSGANVLTF
size: medium-sized; V: TRBV6-5; D: NA; J: TRBJ1-2; DNA: TGTGCCAGCAGTTACTCGCAGGGGTATGGGGATGGCTACACCTTC; CDR3: CASSYSQGYGDGYTF
size: once; V: TRBV2; D: NA; J: TRBJ1-2; DNA: TGTGCCAGCAGTGTAAGGCAAGGGGGTGGCTACACCTTC; CDR3: CASSVRQGGGYTF
size: NA; V: TRBV29-1; D: TRBD1; J: TRBJ2-3; DNA: TGCAGCGTTGGACAGGGGGTCGGAGATACGCAGTATTTT; CDR3: CSVGQGVGDTQYF
size: NA; V: TRBV27; D: NA; J: TRBJ2-1; DNA: TGTGCCAGCAGTTTATTACCCATGCGGGGAAACAATGAGCAGTTCTTC; CDR3: CASSLLPMRGNNEQFF
size: NA; V: TRBV6-5; D: NA; J: TRBJ1-3; DNA: TGTGCCAGCATCGGTCAGGTTCACTCTGGAAACACCATATATTTT; CDR3: CASIGQVHSGNTIYF
size: NA; V: TRBV4-2; D: NA; J: TRBJ2-2; DNA: TGTGCCAGCAGCCCCCGGACAGAGAAGACCGGGGAGCTGTTTTTT; CDR3: CASSPRTEKTGELFF
size: once; V: TRBV4-1; D: NA; J: TRBJ1-4; DNA: TGCGCCAGCAGCCAAGTGGCCCGGGGGGACGATGAAAAACTGTTTTTT; CDR3: CASSQVARGDDEKLFF
size: few; V: TRBV29-1; D: NA; J: TRBJ2-1; DNA: TGCAGCACCGACACCCTGAGCTCCTACAATGAGCAGTTCTTC; CDR3: CSTDTLSSYNEQFF
size: NA; V: TRBV18; D: TRBD1; J: TRBJ2-7; DNA: TGTGCCAGCTCACCGGTCCGGGACAGGGCCTACGAGCAGTACTTC; CDR3: CASSPVRDRAYEQYF
size: NA; V: TRBV11-2; D: NA; J: TRBJ2-7; DNA: TGTGCCAGCAGCTTAGAGGTGCAGTCCTACGAGCAGTACTTC; CDR3: CASSLEVQSYEQYF
size: NA; V: TRBV13; D: NA; J: TRBJ2-7; DNA: TGTGCCAGCAGCTTAGGGAGCTCCTACGAGCAGTACTTC; CDR3: CASSLGSSYEQYF
size: NA; V: TRBV27; D: NA; J: TRBJ1-1; DNA: TGTGCCAGCAGTTTACAGGATGACACTGAAGCTTTCTTT; CDR3: CASSLQDDTEAFF
size: NA; V: TRBV19; D: NA; J: TRBJ1-1; DNA: TGTGCCAGTAGGCGACAGGTGAACACTGAAGCTTTCTTT; CDR3: CASRRQVNTEAFF
size: NA; V: TRBV5-6; D: NA; J: TRBJ2-5; DNA: TGTGCCAGCAGCTTTAGGGGGGGGCAAGAGACCCAGTACTTC; CDR3: CASSFRGGQETQYF
size: few; V: TRBV18; D: TRBD1; J: TRBJ1-5; DNA: TGTGCCAGCTCACTGGACAGGAGCAATCAGCCCCAGCATTTT; CDR3: CASSLDRSNQPQHF
size: NA; V: TRBV5-1; D: TRBD1; J: TRBJ1-3; DNA: TGCGCCAGCAGCTTGGGAGACAGGGGGAGCACCATATATTTT; CDR3: CASSLGDRGSTIYF
size: few; V: TRBV9; D: NA; J: TRBJ2-5; DNA: TGTGCCAGCAGCGTAGGGGCATACCAAGAGACCCAGTACTTC; CDR3: CASSVGAYQETQYF
size: NA; V: TRBV28; D: NA; J: TRBJ2-7; DNA: TGTGCCAGCAGTTTAGAGGGGGTCCCTGAGGAGCAGTACTTC; CDR3: CASSLEGVPEEQYF